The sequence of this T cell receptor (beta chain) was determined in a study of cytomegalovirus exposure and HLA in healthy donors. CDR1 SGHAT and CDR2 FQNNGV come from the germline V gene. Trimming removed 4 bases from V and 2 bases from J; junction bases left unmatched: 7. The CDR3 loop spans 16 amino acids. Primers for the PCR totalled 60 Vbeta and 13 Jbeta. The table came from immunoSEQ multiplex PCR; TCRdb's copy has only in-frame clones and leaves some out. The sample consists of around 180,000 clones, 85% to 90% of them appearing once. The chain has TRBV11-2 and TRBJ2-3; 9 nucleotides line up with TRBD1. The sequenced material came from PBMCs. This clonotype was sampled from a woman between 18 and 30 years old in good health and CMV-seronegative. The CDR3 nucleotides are TGTGCCAGCAGCTATCGACAGGGGGGGACCACAGATACGCAGTATTTT. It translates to CASSYRQGGTTDTQYF.